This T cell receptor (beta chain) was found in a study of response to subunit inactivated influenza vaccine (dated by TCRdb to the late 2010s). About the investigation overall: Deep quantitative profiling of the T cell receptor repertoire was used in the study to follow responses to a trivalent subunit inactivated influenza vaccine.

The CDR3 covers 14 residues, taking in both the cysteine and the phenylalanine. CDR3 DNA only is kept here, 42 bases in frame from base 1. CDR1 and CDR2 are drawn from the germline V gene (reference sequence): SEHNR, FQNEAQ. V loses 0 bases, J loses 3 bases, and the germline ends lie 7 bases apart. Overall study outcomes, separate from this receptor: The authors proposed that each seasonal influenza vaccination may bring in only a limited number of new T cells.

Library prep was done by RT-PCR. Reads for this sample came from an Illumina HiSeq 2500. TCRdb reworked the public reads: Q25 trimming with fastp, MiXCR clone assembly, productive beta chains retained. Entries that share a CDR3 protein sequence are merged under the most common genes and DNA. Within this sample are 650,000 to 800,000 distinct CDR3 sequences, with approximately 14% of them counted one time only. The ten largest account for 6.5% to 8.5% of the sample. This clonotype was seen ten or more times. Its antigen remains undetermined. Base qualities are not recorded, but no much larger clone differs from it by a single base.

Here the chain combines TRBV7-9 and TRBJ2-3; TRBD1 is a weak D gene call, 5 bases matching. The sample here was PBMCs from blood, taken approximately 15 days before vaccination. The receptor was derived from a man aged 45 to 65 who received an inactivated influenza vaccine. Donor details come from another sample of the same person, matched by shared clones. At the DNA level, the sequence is TGTGCCAGCAGCTTAGCCAGGGCGACAGATACGCAGTATTTT. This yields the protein CASSLARATDTQYF.